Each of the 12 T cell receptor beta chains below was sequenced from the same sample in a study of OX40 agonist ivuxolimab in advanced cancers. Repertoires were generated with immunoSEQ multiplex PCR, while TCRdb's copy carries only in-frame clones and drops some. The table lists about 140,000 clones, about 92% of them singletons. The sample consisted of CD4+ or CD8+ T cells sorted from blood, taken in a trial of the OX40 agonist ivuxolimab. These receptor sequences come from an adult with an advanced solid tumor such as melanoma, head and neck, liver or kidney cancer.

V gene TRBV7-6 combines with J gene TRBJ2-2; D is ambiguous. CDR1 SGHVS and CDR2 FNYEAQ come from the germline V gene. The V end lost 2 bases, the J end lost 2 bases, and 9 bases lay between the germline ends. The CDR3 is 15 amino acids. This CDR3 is CASSLSASNTGELFF. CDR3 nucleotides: TGTGCCAGCAGCTTAAGTGCGAGTAACACCGGGGAGCTGTTTTTT.

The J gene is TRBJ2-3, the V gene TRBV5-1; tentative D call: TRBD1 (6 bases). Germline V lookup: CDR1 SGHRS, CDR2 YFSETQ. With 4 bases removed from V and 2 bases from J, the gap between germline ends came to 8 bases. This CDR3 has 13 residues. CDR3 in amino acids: CASSQGTTDTQYF. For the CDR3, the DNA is TGCGCCAGCAGCCAGGGGACCACAGATACGCAGTATTTT.

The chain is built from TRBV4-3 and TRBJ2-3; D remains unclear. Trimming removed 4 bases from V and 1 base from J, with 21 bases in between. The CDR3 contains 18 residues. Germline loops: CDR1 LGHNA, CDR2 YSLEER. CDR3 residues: CASSPANWYNQGTDTQYF. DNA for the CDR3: TGCGCCAGCAGCCCCGCCAACTGGTACAACCAGGGCACAGATACGCAGTATTTT.

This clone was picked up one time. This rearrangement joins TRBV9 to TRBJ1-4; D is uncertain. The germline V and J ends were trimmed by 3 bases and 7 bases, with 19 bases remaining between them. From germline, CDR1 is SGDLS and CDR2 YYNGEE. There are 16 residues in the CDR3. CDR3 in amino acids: CASSARVYEAGEKLFF. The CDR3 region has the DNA TGTGCCAGCAGCGCCCGTGTCTACGAAGCGGGTGAAAAACTGTTTTTT. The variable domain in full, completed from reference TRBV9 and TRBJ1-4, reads DSGVTQTPKHLITATGQRVTLRCSPRSGDLSVYWYQQSLDQGLQFLIQYYNGEERAKGNILERFSAQQFPDLHSELNLSSLELGDSALYFCASSARVYEAGEKLFFGSGTQLSVL.

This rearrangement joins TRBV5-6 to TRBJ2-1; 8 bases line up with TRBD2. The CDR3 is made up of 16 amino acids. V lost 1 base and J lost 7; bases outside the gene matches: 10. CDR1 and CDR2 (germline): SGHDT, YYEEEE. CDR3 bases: TGTGCCAGCAGCTTGATATTAGCGGGATTGAGGAATGAGCAGTTCTTC. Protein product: CASSLILAGLRNEQFF.

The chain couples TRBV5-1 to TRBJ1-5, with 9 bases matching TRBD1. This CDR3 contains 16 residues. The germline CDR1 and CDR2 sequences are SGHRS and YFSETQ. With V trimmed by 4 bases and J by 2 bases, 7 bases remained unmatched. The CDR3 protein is CASSPTGGLGNQPQHF. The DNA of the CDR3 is TGCGCCAGCAGCCCTACAGGGGGCTTGGGCAATCAGCCCCAGCATTTT.

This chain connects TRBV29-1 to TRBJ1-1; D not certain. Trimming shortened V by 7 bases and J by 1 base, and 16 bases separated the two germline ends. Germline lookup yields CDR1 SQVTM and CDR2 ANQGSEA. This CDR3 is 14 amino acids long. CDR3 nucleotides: TGCAGCGCCTGGAGACCCGGGGAGAACACTGAAGCTTTCTTT. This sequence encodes CSAWRPGENTEAFF.

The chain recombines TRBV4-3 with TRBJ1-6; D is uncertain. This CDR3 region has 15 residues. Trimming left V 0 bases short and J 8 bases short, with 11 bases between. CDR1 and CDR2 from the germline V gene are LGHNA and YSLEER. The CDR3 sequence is CASSQDHRLYSPLHF. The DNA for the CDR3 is TGCGCCAGCAGCCAAGATCACAGATTGTATTCACCCCTCCACTTT.

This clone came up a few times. CDR3 in amino acids: CASSLETGGSVEQYF. As DNA, the CDR3 is TGTGCCAGCAGCTTAGAGACAGGGGGGTCGGTCGAGCAGTACTTC. This chain joins TRBV7-9 and TRBJ2-7; 9 bases match TRBD1. Germline CDR1 SEHNR, CDR2 FQNEAQ (reference sequence). This CDR3 contains 15 residues. V shed 1 base and J 6 bases; nucleotides not matched to a gene: 7.

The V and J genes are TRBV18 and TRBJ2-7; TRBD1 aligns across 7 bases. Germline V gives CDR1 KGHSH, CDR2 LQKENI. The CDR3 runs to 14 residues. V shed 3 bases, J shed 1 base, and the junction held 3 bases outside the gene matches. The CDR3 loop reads CASSPEGQSYEQYF. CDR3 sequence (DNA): TGTGCCAGCTCACCCGAGGGACAGTCCTACGAGCAGTACTTC.

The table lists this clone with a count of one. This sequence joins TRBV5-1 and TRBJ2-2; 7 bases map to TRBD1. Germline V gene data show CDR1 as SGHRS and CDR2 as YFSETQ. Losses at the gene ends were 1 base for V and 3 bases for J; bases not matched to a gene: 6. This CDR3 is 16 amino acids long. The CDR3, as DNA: TGCGCCAGCAGCTTGAGATCGCAGGGGGACACCGGGGAGCTGTTTTTT. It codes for CASSLRSQGDTGELFF.

This chain's CDR3 is CSVRDRLKSSYEQYF. The CDR3 bases are TGCAGCGTTAGGGATAGACTGAAGAGCTCCTACGAGCAGTACTTC. V is TRBV29-1 and J is TRBJ2-7, with D unresolved. Germline V gene lookup returns CDR1 SQVTM and CDR2 ANQGSEA. V lost 5 bases and J 0 bases, leaving 17 bases between the germline ends. This CDR3 has 15 amino acids.